This T cell receptor (beta chain) was recorded in a study of Graves' ophthalmopathy and Graves' hyperthyroidism. A word on this clonotype: The antigen is unknown.

Points from the study as a whole: Ophthalmopathy could be told apart from stable hyperthyroidism by a 13-signature model (about 89% sensitivity, around 79% specificity).

The CDR3 consists of 17 residues. V gave up 4 bases and J gave up 0 bases; unmatched junction bases: 7. CDR1 and CDR2 (germline): SGHTA, FQGTGA. TCR beta CDR3 amplification used RNA transcripts. RT-PCR in the first round used HTBI primers; a second-round multiplex PCR followed. TCRdb reprocessed the multiplex PCR reads via MiXCR and lists one record per CDR3 protein. The repertoire holds a few hundred thousand distinct CDR3 sequences, with under 45% as singletons. Ineligible for inclusion were patients with other autoimmune diseases, uncontrolled infections, pregnancy or lactation. The rearrangement joins TRBV7-3 to TRBJ1-3; TRBD1 aligns across 9 bases. This sequence was found in an adult man with Graves' hyperthyroidism. Source material: peripheral blood or thyroid tissue (not recorded which). CDR3 loop: CASSSTGGSRSGNTIYF. The CDR3 DNA is TGTGCCAGCAGCTCAACAGGGGGCTCTCGCTCTGGAAACACCATATATTTT.